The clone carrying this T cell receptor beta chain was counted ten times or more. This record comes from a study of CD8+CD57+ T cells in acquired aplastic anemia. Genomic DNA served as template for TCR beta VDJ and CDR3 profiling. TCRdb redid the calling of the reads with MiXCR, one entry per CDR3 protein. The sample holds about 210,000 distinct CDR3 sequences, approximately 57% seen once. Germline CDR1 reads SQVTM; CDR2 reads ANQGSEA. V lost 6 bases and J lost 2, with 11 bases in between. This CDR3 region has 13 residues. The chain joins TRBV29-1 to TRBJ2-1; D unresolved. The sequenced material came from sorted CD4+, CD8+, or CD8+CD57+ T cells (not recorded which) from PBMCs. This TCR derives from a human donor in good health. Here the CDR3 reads CSVVTETYNEQFF. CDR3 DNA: TGCAGCGTGGTTACAGAGACCTACAATGAGCAGTTCTTC.